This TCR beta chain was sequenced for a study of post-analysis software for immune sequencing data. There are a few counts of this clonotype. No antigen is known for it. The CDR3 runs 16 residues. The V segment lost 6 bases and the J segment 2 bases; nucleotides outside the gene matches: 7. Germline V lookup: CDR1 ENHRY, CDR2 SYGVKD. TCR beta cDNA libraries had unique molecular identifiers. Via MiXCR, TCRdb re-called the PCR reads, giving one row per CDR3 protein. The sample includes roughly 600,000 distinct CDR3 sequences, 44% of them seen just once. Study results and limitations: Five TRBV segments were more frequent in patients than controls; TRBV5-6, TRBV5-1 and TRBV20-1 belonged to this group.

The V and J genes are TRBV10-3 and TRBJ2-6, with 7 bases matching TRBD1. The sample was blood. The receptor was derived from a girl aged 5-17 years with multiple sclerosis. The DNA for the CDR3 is TGTGCCATCAGCTCCTCCGGACAGGCTGGGGCCAACGTCCTGACTTTC. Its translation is CAISSSGQAGANVLTF.